The sequence of this T cell receptor (beta chain) was determined in a study of blood T cell repertoires in COVID-19. Study-wide background: Samples came from the United States, Italy and Spain, spanning acute and convalescent COVID-19. T cells, B-cell-depleted T cells, or PBMCs provided the cDNA or gDNA that served as material.

Trimming removed 6 bases from V and 4 bases from J, with 22 bases in between. Per the germline V gene, CDR1 is SQVTM and CDR2 is ANQGSEA. The CDR3 runs to 15 residues. In the original processing: Estimates of nucleated cell counts were drawn from the amplification of reference gene primers. This table comes from immunoSEQ multiplex PCR, and its TCRdb copy is limited to in-frame clones, with some not included. Clonal size and the V and J genes are those of that table, whereas D and trimming came from the DNA. The table records about 180,000 clones, roughly 84% of them present only once. V and J are TRBV29-1 and TRBJ2-7; tentatively, D is TRBD1 (6 bases). Sequencing input: peripheral blood. The source of this sequence is a woman aged 40 to 50 with COVID-19, enrolled during active disease. CDR3 nucleotides: TGCAGCGTCGAATCTAGGACCAGGGGTTCTTACGAGCAGTACTTC. Translated, it gives CSVESRTRGSYEQYF.